This T cell receptor beta chain was captured in a study of human T cells and chemical hapten exposure. General observations from the study: Compared to controls, expanded TCRs made significantly more large clusters of similar CDR3s.

V shed 5 bases, J shed 7 bases, and the junction held 10 bases outside the gene matches. The CDR3 consists of 16 residues. Germline V gives CDR1 SGHTA, CDR2 FQGNSA. TCRdb reprocessed the RACE reads with MiXCR, giving one entry per CDR3 protein. The sample lists about 190,000 distinct CDR3 sequences; 20% to 25% were seen once. Time point described: patch test 3, about 24 weeks after DPC sensitization. Stated treatment: therapeutic diphenylcyclopropenone sensitization with weekly scalp DPC. As for this clonotype: As yet, its antigen is unknown.

This specimen was whole blood, taken in connection with sensitization to the hapten diphenylcyclopropenone (DPC). This receptor was taken from a woman in her thirties or forties with alopecia areata. Some clones in this sample may be carry-over from other donors' samples. The chain combines TRBV7-2 with TRBJ2-1, with 11 bases matching TRBD2. The CDR3 here is CASSRQGTSGENEQFF. CDR3 DNA: TGTGCCAGCAGCCGCCAAGGGACTAGCGGTGAGAATGAGCAGTTCTTC.